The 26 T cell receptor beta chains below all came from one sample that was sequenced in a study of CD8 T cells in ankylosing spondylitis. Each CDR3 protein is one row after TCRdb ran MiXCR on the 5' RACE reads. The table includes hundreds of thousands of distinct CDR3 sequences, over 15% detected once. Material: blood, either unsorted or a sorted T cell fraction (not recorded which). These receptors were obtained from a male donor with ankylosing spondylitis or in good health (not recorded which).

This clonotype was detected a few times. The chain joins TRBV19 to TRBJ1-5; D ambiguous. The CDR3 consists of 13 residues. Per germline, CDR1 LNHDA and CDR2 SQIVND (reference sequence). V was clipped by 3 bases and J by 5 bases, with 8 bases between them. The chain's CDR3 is CASSMSIYQPQHF. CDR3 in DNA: TGTGCCAGTAGTATGTCCATTTATCAGCCCCAGCATTTT. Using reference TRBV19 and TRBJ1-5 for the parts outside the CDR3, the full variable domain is DGGITQSPKYLFRKEGQNVTLSCEQNLNHDAMYWYRQDPGQGLRLIYYSQIVNDFQKGDIAEGYSVSREKKESFPLTVTSAQKNPTAFYLCASSMSIYQPQHFGDGTRLSIL.

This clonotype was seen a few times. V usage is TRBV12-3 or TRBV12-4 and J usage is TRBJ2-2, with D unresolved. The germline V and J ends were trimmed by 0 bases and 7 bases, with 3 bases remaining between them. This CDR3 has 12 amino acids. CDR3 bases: TGTGCCAGCAGTTTAGCGATCGGGGAGCTGTTTTTT. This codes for CASSLAIGELFF.

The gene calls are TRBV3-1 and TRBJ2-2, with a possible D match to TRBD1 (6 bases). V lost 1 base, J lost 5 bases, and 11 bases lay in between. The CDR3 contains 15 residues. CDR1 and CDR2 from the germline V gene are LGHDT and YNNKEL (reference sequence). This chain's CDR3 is CASSQGPGDTGELFF. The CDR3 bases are TGTGCCAGCAGCCAAGGGCCAGGGGATACCGGGGAGCTGTTTTTT.

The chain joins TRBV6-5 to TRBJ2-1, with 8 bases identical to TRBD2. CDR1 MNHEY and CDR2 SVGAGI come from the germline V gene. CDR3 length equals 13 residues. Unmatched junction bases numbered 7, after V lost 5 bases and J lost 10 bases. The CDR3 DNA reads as TGTGCCAGCAGTATTCGACTAGCGCAAGAGCAGTTCTTC. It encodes CASSIRLAQEQFF.

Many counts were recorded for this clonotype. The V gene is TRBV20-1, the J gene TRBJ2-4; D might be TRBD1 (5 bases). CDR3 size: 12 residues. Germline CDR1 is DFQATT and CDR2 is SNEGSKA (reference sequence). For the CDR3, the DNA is TGCAGGACCAGGGCAGCCAAAAACATTCAGTACTTC. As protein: CRTRAAKNIQYF.

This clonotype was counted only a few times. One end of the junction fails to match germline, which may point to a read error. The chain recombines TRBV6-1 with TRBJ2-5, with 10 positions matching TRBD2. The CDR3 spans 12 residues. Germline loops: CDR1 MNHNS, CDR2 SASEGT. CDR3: CASSEVSGRPSF. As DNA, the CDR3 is TGTGCCAGCAGTGAAGTTAGCGGGAGGCCCTCCTTC.

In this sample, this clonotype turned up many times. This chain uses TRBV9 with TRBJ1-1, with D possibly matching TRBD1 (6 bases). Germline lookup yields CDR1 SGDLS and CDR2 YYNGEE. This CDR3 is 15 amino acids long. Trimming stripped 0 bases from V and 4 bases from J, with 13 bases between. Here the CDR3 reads CASSVEGGSGTEAFF. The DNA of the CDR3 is TGTGCCAGCAGCGTAGAGGGGGGGTCGGGCACTGAAGCTTTCTTT.

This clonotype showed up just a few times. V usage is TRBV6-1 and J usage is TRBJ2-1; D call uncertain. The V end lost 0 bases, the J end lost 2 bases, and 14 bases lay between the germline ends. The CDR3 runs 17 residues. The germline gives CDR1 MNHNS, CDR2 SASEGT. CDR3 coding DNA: TGTGCCAGCAGTGAAGCCCCATTGGGCCATCCCTACAATGAGCAGTTCTTC. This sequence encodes CASSEAPLGHPYNEQFF.

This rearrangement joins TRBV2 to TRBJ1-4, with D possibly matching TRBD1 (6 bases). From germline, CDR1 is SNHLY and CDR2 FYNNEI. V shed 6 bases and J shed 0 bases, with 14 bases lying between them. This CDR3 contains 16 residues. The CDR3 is CASRGGHPATNEKLFF. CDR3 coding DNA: TGTGCCAGCAGGGGGGGACACCCGGCAACTAATGAAAAACTGTTTTTT.

The CDR3 protein is CASSDRDSNTGELFF. In DNA form, the CDR3 reads TGCGCCAGCAGCGACAGGGACTCGAACACCGGGGAGCTGTTTTTT. The rearrangement uses TRBV5-1 and TRBJ2-2, with D maybe TRBD1 (7 bases). Germline loops: CDR1 SGHRS, CDR2 YFSETQ. Trimming shortened V by 4 bases and J by 0 bases, and 10 bases separated the two germline ends. The CDR3 spans 15 residues.

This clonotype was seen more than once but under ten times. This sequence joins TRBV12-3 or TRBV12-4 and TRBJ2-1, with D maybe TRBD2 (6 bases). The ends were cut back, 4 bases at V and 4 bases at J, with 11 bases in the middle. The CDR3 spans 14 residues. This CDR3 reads CASSSLAVYNEQFF. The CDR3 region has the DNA TGTGCCAGCAGTTCCTTAGCGGTGTACAATGAGCAGTTCTTC.

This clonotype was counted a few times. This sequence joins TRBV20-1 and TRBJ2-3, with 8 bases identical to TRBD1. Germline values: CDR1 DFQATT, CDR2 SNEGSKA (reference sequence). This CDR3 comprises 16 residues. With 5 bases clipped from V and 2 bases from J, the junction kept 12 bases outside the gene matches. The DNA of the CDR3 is TGCAGTGCTTCGATATTAAAGGACAGGGTCACAGATACGCAGTATTTT. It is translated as CSASILKDRVTDTQYF.

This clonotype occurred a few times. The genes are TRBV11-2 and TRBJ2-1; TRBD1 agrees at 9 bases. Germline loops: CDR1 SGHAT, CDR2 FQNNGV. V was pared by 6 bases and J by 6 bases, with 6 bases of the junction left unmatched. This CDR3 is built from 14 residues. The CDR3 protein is CASSTTGGLNEQFF. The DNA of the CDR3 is TGTGCCAGCAGTACTACAGGGGGCCTCAATGAGCAGTTCTTC.

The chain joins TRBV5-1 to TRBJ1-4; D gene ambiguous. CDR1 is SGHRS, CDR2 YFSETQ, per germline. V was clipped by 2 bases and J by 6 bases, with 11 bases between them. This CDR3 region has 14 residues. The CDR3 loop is CASSFGLLDEKLFF. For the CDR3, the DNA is TGCGCCAGCAGCTTTGGCCTTCTGGATGAAAAACTGTTTTTT.

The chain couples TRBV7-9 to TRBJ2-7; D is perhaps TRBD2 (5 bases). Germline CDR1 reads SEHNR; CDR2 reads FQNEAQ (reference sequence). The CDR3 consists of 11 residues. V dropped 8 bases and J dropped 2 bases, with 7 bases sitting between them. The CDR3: CASGSAYEQYV. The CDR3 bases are TGTGCCAGCGGGAGTGCCTACGAGCAGTACGTC.

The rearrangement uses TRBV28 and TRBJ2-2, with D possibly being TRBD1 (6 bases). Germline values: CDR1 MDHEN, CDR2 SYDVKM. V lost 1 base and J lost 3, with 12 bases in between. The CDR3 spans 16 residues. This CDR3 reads CASSLYDEGDTGELFF. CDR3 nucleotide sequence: TGTGCCAGCAGTTTATACGACGAGGGGGACACCGGGGAGCTGTTTTTT. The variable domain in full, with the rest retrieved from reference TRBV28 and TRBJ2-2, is DVKVTQSSRYLVKRTGEKVFLECVQDMDHENMFWYRQDPGLGLRLIYFSYDVKMKEKGDIPEGYSVSREKKERFSLILESASTNQTSMYLCASSLYDEGDTGELFFGEGSRLTVL.

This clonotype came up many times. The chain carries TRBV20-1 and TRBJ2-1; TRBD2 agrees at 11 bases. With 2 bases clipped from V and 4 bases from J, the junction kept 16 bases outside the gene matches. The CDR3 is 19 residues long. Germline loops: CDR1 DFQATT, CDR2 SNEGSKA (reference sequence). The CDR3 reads CSARFGRAWASGGYNEQFF. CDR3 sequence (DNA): TGCAGTGCTAGATTTGGGAGAGCTTGGGCTAGCGGGGGGTACAATGAGCAGTTCTTC.

Here the CDR3 reads CASSLWQQETQYF. DNA for the CDR3: TGTGCCAGCAGCTTATGGCAGCAAGAGACCCAGTACTTC. The V gene is TRBV7-7, the J gene TRBJ2-5; D is ambiguous. Trimming cost V 2 bases and J 2 bases, with 6 bases left between them. There are 13 residues in the CDR3. The germline gives CDR1 SSHAT, CDR2 FNYEAQ (reference sequence).

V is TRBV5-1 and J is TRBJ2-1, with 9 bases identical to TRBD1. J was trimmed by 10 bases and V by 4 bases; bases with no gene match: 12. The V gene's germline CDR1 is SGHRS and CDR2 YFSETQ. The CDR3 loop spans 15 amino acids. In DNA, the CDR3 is TGCGCCAGCAGCCCCGGGACAGGGCTTCTATCGGAGCAGTTCTTC. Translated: CASSPGTGLLSEQFF.

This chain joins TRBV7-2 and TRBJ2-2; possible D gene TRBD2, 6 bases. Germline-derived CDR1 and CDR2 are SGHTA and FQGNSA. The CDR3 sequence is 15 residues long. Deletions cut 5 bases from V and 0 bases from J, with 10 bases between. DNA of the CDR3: TGTGCCAGCAGCCGGACTAACTCGAACACCGGGGAGCTGTTTTTT. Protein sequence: CASSRTNSNTGELFF.

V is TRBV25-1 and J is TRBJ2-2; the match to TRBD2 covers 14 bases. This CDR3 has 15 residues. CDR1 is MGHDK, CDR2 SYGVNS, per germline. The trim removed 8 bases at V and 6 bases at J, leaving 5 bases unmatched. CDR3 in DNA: TGTGCCAGCTCCAGACTAGCGGGAGGGCCCGGGGAGCTGTTTTTT. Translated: CASSRLAGGPGELFF.

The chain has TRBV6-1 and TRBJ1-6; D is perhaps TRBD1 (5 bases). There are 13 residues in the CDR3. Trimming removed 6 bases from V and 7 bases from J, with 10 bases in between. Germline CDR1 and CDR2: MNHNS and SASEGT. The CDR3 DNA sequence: TGTGCCAGCAGGTTCGAGGGGAATTCACCCCTCCACTTT. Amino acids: CASRFEGNSPLHF.

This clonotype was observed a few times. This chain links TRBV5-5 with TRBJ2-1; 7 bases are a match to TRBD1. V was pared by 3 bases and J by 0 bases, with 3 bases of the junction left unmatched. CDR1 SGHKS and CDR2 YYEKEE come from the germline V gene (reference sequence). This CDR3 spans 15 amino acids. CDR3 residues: CASSSGQTSYNEQFF. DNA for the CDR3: TGTGCCAGCAGCTCGGGACAGACCTCCTACAATGAGCAGTTCTTC.

The CDR3 nucleotides read TGCAGCGCAACCCCGGGACTAGCGGGAAGCGAGCAGTTCTTC. Its protein is CSATPGLAGSEQFF. This chain links TRBV29-1 with TRBJ2-1; 13 nucleotides align to TRBD2. The CDR3 loop spans 14 amino acids. From germline, CDR1 is SQVTM and CDR2 ANQGSEA. Trimming took 7 bases from V and 10 from J; bases not matched to a gene: 10.

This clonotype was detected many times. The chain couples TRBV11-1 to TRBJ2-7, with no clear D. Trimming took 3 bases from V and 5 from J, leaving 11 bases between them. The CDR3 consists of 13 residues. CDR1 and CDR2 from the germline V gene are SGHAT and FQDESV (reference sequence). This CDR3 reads CASSLGDWDEQYV. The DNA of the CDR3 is TGTGCCAGCAGCTTGGGCGATTGGGACGAGCAGTACGTC.

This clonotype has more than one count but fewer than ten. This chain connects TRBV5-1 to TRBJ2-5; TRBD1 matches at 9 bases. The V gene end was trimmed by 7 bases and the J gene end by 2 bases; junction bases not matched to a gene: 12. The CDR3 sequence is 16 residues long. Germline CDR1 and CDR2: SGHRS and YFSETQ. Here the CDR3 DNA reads TGCGCCAGCTTCGTGAACCCGGGACAGGGTCAAGAGACCCAGTACTTC. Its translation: CASFVNPGQGQETQYF.